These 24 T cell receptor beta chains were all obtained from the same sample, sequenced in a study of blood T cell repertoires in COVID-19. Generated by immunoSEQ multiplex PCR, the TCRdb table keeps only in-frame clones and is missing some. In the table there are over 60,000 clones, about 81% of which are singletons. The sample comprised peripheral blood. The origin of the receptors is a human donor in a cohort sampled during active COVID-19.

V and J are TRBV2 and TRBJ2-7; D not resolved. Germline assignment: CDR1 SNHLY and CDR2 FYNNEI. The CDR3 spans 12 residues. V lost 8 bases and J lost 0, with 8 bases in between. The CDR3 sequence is CASGGLSYEQYF. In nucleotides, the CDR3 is TGTGCCAGCGGCGGTCTCTCCTACGAGCAGTACTTC.

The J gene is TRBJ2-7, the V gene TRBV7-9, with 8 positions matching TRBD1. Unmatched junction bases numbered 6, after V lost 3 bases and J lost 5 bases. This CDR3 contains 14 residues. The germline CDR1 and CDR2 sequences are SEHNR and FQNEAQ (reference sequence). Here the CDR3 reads CASSLVTGADEQYF. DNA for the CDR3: TGTGCCAGCAGCTTGGTGACAGGGGCAGACGAGCAGTACTTC.

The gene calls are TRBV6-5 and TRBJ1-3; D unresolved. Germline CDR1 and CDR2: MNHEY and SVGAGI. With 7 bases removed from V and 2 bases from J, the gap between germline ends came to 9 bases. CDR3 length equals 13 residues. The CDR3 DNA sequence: TGTGCCAGCACCCCCCCGGCTGGAAACACCATATATTTT. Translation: CASTPPAGNTIYF.

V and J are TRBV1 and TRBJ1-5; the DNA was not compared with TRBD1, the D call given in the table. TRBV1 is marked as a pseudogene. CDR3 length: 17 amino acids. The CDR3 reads CTSSQELVQGDGQPQHF. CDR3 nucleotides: TGCACCAGCAGCCAAGAACTTGTACAGGGGGATGGACAGCCCCAGCATTTT.

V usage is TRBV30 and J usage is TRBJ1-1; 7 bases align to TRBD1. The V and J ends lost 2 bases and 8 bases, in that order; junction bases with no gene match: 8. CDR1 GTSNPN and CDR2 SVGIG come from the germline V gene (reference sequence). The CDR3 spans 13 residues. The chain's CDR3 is CAWSKMTGTEAFF. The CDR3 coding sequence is TGTGCCTGGAGTAAGATGACAGGGACCGAAGCTTTCTTT.

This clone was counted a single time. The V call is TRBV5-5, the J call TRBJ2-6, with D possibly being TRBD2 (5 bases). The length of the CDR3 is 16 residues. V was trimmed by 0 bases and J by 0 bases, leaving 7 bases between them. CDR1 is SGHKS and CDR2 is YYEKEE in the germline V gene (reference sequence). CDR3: CASSLAEGSGANVLTF. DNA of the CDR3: TGTGCCAGCAGCTTGGCCGAGGGCTCTGGGGCCAACGTCCTGACTTTC.

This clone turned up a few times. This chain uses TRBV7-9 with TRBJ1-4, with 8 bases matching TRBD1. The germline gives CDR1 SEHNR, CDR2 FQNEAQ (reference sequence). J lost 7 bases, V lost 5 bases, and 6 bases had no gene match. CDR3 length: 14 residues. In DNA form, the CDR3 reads TGTGCCAGCAGCCCCACAGGGGGTGGTGAAAAACTGTTTTTT. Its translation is CASSPTGGGEKLFF. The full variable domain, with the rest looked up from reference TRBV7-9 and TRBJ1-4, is DTGVSQNPRHKITKRGQNVTFRCDPISEHNRLYWYRQTLGQGPEFLTYFQNEAQLEKSRLLSDRFSAERPKGSFSTLEIQRTEQGDSAMYLCASSPTGGGEKLFFGSGTQLSVL.

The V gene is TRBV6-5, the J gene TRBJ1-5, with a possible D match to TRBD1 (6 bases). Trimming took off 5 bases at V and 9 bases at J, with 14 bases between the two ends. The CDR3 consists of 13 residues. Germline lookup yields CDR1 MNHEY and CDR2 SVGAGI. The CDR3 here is CASSLDRSRPQHF. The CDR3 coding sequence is TGTGCCAGCAGTCTTGACAGGTCCAGGCCCCAGCATTTT.

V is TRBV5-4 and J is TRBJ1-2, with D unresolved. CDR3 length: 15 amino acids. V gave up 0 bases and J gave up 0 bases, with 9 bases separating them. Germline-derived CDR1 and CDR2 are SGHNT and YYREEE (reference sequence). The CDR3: CASSLESLTNYGYTF. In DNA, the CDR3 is TGTGCCAGCAGCTTGGAGTCACTGACTAACTATGGCTACACCTTC.

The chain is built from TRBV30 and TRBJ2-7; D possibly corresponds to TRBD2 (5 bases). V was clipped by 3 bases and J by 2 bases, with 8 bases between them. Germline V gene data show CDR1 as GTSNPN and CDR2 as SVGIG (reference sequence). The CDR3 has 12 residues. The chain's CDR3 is CAWRGATYEQYF. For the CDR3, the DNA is TGTGCCTGGAGGGGAGCGACCTACGAGCAGTACTTC.

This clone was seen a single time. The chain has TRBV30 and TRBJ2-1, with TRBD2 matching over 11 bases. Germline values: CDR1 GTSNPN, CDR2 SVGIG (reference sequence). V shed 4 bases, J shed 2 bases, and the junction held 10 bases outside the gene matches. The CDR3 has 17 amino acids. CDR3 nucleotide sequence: TGTGCCTGGAAAGCGGATAGCGGGGGGGTGACCTACAATGAGCAGTTCTTC. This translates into CAWKADSGGVTYNEQFF.

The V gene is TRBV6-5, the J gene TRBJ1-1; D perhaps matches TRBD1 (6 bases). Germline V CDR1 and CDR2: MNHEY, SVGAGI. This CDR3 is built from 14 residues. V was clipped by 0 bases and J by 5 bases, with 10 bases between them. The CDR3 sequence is CASSYSTGQTEAFF. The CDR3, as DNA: TGTGCCAGCAGTTACTCGACAGGTCAGACTGAAGCTTTCTTT.

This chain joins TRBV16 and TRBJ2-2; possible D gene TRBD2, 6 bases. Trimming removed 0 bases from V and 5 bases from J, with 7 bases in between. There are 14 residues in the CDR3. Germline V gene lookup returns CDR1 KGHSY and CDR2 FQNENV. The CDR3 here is CASSQSGGTGELFF. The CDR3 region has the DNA TGTGCCAGCAGCCAATCTGGGGGGACCGGGGAGCTGTTTTTT. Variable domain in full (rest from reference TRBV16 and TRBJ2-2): GEEVAQTPKHLVRGEGQKAKLYCAPIKGHSYVFWYQQVLKNEFKFLISFQNENVFDETGMPKERFSAKCLPNSPCSLEIQATKLEDSAVYFCASSQSGGTGELFFGEGSRLTVL.

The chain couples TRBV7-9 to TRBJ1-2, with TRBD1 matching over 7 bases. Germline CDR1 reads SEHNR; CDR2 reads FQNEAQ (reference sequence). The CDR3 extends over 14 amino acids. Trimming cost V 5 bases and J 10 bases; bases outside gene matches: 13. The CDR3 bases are TGTGCCAGCAGCACCGACGGGGACAGTTTCGACTACACCTTC. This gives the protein CASSTDGDSFDYTF.

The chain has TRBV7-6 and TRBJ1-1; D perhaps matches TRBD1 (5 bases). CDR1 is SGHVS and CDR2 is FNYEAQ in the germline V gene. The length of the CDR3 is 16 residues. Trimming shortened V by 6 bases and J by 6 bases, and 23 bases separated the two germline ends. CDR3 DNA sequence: TGTGCCAGCAGACAAGGACCCGGCGGACAAGACGCTGAAGCTTTCTTT. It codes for CASRQGPGGQDAEAFF.

The CDR3, as DNA: TGTGCCAGTAGTATAGTCGGGACAGGGCCGATGAACACTGAAGCTTTCTTT. It encodes CASSIVGTGPMNTEAFF. This chain links TRBV19 with TRBJ1-1, with 9 bases fitting TRBD1. The CDR3 totals 17 residues. Trimming at V came to 1 base and at J to 0 bases, leaving 6 bases not matched to a gene. Germline loops: CDR1 LNHDA, CDR2 SQIVND (reference sequence).

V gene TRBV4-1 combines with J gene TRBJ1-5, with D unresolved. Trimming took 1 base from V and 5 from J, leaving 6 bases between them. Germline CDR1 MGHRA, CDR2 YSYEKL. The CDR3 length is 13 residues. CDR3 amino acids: CASSQGRDQPQHF. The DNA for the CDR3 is TGCGCCAGCAGCCAAGGGAGGGATCAGCCCCAGCATTTT.

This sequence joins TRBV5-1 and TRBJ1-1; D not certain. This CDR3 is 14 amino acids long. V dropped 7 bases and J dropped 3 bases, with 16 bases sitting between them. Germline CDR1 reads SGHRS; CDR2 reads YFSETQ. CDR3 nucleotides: TGCGCCAGCGCCAACTTCGCCGGAGACACTGAAGCTTTCTTT. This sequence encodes CASANFAGDTEAFF.

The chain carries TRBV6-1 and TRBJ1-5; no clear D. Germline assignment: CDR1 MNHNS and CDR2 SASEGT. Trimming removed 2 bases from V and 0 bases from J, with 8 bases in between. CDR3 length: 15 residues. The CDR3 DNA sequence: TGTGCCAGCAGTGAATTGAGGGTTAGCAATCAGCCCCAGCATTTT. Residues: CASSELRVSNQPQHF.

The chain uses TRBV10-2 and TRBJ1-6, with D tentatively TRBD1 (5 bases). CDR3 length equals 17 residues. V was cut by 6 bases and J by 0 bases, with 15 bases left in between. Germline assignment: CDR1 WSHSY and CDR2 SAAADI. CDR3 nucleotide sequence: TGCGCCAGCAGCGACAGCCTCCTAAGCTCCTATAATTCACCCCTCCACTTT. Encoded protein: CASSDSLLSSYNSPLHF.

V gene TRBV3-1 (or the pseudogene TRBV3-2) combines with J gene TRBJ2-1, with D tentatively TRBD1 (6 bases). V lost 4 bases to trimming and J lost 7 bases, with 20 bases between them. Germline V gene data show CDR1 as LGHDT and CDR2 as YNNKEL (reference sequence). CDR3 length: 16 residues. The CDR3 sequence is CASSLVGQLGLNEQFF. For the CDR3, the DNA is TGTGCCAGCAGCCTAGTAGGACAGCTGGGTCTAAATGAGCAGTTCTTC.

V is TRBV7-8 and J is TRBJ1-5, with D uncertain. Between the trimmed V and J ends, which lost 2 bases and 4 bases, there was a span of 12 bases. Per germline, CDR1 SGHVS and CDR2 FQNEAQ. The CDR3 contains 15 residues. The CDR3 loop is CASSLRRDWNQPQHF. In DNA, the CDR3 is TGTGCCAGCAGCTTAAGGCGGGATTGGAATCAGCCCCAGCATTTT.

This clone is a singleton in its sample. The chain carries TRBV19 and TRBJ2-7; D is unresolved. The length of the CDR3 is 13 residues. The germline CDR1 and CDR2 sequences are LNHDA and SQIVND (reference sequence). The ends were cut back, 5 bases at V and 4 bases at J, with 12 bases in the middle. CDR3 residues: CASSALFLYEQYF. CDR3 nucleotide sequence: TGTGCCAGTAGTGCCCTATTCCTTTACGAGCAGTACTTC. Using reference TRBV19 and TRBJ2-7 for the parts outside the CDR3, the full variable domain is DGGITQSPKYLFRKEGQNVTLSCEQNLNHDAMYWYRQDPGQGLRLIYYSQIVNDFQKGDIAEGYSVSREKKESFPLTVTSAQKNPTAFYLCASSALFLYEQYFGPGTRLTVT.

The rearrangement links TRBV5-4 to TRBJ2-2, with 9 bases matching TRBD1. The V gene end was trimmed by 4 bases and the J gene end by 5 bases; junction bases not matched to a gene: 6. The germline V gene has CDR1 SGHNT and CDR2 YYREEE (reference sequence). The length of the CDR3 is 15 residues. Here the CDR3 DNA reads TGTGCCAGCAGCACCCGACAGGGGGTTACCGGGGAGCTGTTTTTT. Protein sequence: CASSTRQGVTGELFF.